The clone carrying this T cell receptor beta chain was counted a few times. The data stem from a study of patients and donors after allogeneic stem cell transplantation. Trimming took 1 base from V and 0 from J, leaving 16 bases between them. The CDR3 runs 17 residues. Germline V gene data show CDR1 as SGHRS and CDR2 as YFSETQ. TCRdb re-analysed the RT-PCR reads in MiXCR, keeping a single row per CDR3 protein. The sample has about a million distinct CDR3 sequences, roughly 17% seen once; the top ten hold 5% to 7.5%. The J gene is TRBJ1-1, the V gene TRBV5-1; D is unclear. The sample taken for sequencing was blood, either unsorted or a sorted T cell fraction (not recorded which). This clonotype originated in a human donor who was either an allogeneic HSCT recipient or a stem cell or donor lymphocyte infusion donor (not recorded which). It is not recorded whose cells these are; they may come from a transplant donor. The CDR3 bases are TGCGCCAGCAGCTTGACCCCCGACTACACAATGAACACTGAAGCTTTCTTT. It encodes CASSLTPDYTMNTEAFF.